The rows below give T cell receptor beta chains drawn from one sample of a study of regulatory T cells in long-lasting Graves disease. MiXCR was run by TCRdb on the multiplex PCR reads, yielding one entry per CDR3 protein. The sample records 620,000 or so distinct CDR3 sequences, about 15% being singletons. In addition, the sample was reused for a study of T cells in Graves' hyperthyroidism and ophthalmopathy.

The sample here was peripheral blood mononuclear cells (PBMCs), taken at new diagnosis, from a patient treated with antithyroid drugs. The receptors come from a woman aged 25 to 39 with Graves disease. The CDR3 runs from the conserved cysteine through the conserved F or W. The order of the fields is V gene, J gene, D gene, CDR3 length, clone size, CDR3 DNA, CDR3 protein. The D gene is left open where the match is weak. The size of a clone is reported for some rows only, either as once, few or many, or as a class for expanded clones.

V: TRBV2; J: TRBJ2-1; D: .; length: 15; size: .; DNA: TGTGCCAGCAGGTCCCGGGACTTCGCCTACAATGAGCAGTTCTTC; CDR3: CASRSRDFAYNEQFF
V: TRBV4-2; J: TRBJ1-1; D: .; length: 13; size: few; DNA: TGTGCCAGCAGCCAAGGGGCGCCAGCTGAAGCTTTCTTT; CDR3: CASSQGAPAEAFF
V: TRBV3-1; J: TRBJ2-7; D: .; length: 15; size: many; DNA: TGTGCCAGCAGCCCCTCCGGGACCACCCGGGGCGAGCAGTACTTC; CDR3: CASSPSGTTRGEQYF
V: TRBV29-1; J: TRBJ2-5; D: .; length: 12; size: .; DNA: TGCAGCGTTAATCAGTTCCAAGAGGCCCAGTACTTC; CDR3: CSVNQFQEAQYF
V: TRBV19; J: TRBJ2-7; D: .; length: 14; size: .; DNA: TGTGCCAGTAGTATAGGAGAGGGCGGCTACGAGCAGTACTTC; CDR3: CASSIGEGGYEQYF
V: TRBV5-4; J: TRBJ2-2; D: .; length: 15; size: few; DNA: TGTGCCAGCAGCTTGGGGGCAAAAGCGGCCGGGGAGCTGTTTTTT; CDR3: CASSLGAKAAGELFF
V: TRBV20-1; J: TRBJ2-2; D: TRBD1; length: 14; size: .; DNA: TGCAGTGCCCTGGGGCAGGGGGCAACCGGGGAGCTGTTTTTT; CDR3: CSALGQGATGELFF
V: TRBV7-8; J: TRBJ2-1; D: TRBD2; length: 17; size: many; DNA: TGTGCCAGCAGCGACTCGGGACTAGCGGGAGTTTACAATGAGCAGTTCTTC; CDR3: CASSDSGLAGVYNEQFF
V: TRBV4-2; J: TRBJ2-7; D: TRBD1; length: 14; size: .; DNA: TGTGCCAGCAGCCAATGGACAGGGTCCTACGAGCAGCACTTC; CDR3: CASSQWTGSYEQHF
V: TRBV6-2/TRBV6-3; J: TRBJ2-1; D: TRBD1; length: 15; size: many; DNA: TGTGCCAGCATTCTCGGGACAGGGTCTTACAATGAGCAGTTCTTC; CDR3: CASILGTGSYNEQFF
V: TRBV12-3/TRBV12-4; J: TRBJ1-4; D: TRBD1; length: 13; size: many; DNA: TGTGCCAGCAGCACCGGGACAGCCGAAAAACTGTTTTTT; CDR3: CASSTGTAEKLFF
V: TRBV19; J: TRBJ1-4; D: .; length: 10; size: .; DNA: TGTGCCAGTATTTATGAAAAACTGTTTTTT; CDR3: CASIYEKLFF
V: TRBV10-3; J: TRBJ2-1; D: .; length: 13; size: .; DNA: TGTGCCATCAGAGGGGGGCCGGACAATGAGCAGTTCTTC; CDR3: CAIRGGPDNEQFF
V: TRBV5-5; J: TRBJ2-1; D: TRBD2; length: 15; size: .; DNA: TGTGCCAGCAGCTTGAGACTAGCGGGAGCGGATGAGCAGTTCTTC; CDR3: CASSLRLAGADEQFF
V: TRBV7-9; J: TRBJ2-7; D: .; length: 13; size: .; DNA: TGTGCCAGCAGCTCCGACGTGGGGGACGAGCAGTACTTC; CDR3: CASSSDVGDEQYF
V: TRBV27; J: TRBJ1-1; D: .; length: 15; size: many; DNA: TGTGCCAGCAGTTCTTCAGGGGCCGCGAACACTGAAGCTTTCTTT; CDR3: CASSSSGAANTEAFF
V: TRBV2; J: TRBJ2-7; D: .; length: 15; size: .; DNA: TGTGCCAGCAGCCCGAGGGCGGCCAAGCCTTACGAGCAGTACTTC; CDR3: CASSPRAAKPYEQYF
V: TRBV27; J: TRBJ2-7; D: .; length: 21; size: many; DNA: TGTGCCAGCAGTTTACGACATCAGAGGGGGGCCGGACCCTTGAGGTTCTACGAGCAGTACTTC; CDR3: CASSLRHQRGAGPLRFYEQYF
V: TRBV30; J: TRBJ1-1; D: .; length: 15; size: few; DNA: TGTGCCTGGAGTGTACAGCAGGATATGAACACTGAAGCTTTCTTT; CDR3: CAWSVQQDMNTEAFF
V: TRBV3-1; J: TRBJ1-1; D: .; length: 15; size: many; DNA: TGTGCCAGCAGCCATTCTAGGTTCCACGGGACTGAAGCTTTCTTT; CDR3: CASSHSRFHGTEAFF
V: TRBV15; J: TRBJ2-7; D: .; length: 14; size: .; DNA: TGTGCCACCAGCAGAGGACACGGCTCCTACGAGCAGTACTTC; CDR3: CATSRGHGSYEQYF
V: TRBV18; J: TRBJ1-5; D: .; length: 17; size: .; DNA: TGTGCCAGCTCACCACGGGCCCCCGGTCATAGCAATCAGCCCCAGCATTTT; CDR3: CASSPRAPGHSNQPQHF
V: TRBV10-3; J: TRBJ1-1; D: .; length: 14; size: many; DNA: TGTGCCATCAGCTACAGGGAGGTTGACACTGAAGCTTTCTTT; CDR3: CAISYREVDTEAFF
V: TRBV10-2; J: TRBJ2-3; D: TRBD1; length: 15; size: .; DNA: TGCGCCAGCAGTGATGGGACAGCGCCCACAGATACGCAGTATTTT; CDR3: CASSDGTAPTDTQYF
V: TRBV2; J: TRBJ2-3; D: TRBD2; length: 16; size: .; DNA: TGTGCCAGCAGTGCTTTACTAGCGGCTAGCACAGATACGCAGTATTTT; CDR3: CASSALLAASTDTQYF
V: TRBV20-1; J: TRBJ1-1; D: .; length: 16; size: many; DNA: TGCAGTGCCCCGAATAGTCCCGGGACTGGGAACACTGAAGCTTTCTTT; CDR3: CSAPNSPGTGNTEAFF
V: TRBV7-3; J: TRBJ2-1; D: .; length: 13; size: few; DNA: TGTGCCAGCAGCTTGAGGACGGACAATGAGCAGTTCTTC; CDR3: CASSLRTDNEQFF
V: TRBV19; J: TRBJ1-4; D: TRBD1; length: 16; size: many; DNA: TGTGCCAGTACTCCCCGTTCGGGACAGGGGAGTGAAAAACTGTTTTTT; CDR3: CASTPRSGQGSEKLFF
V: TRBV28; J: TRBJ2-4; D: .; length: 16; size: many; DNA: TGTGCCAGCAGTTCCCCCACGGTATGGGCCAAAAACATTCAGTACTTC; CDR3: CASSSPTVWAKNIQYF
V: TRBV3-1; J: TRBJ2-1; D: TRBD2; length: 14; size: .; DNA: TGTGCCAGCAGCCAAAGACTAGCAGTCAATGAGCAGTTCTTC; CDR3: CASSQRLAVNEQFF
V: TRBV6-1; J: TRBJ2-7; D: .; length: 12; size: many; DNA: TGTGCCAGCAGAGGGGCCATCTACGAGCAGTACTTC; CDR3: CASRGAIYEQYF
V: TRBV18; J: TRBJ2-1; D: TRBD1; length: 16; size: once; DNA: TGTGCCGGCTCACCCGTCGGGACAGGGGGCTTGAATGAGCAGTTCTTC; CDR3: CAGSPVGTGGLNEQFF
V: TRBV7-9; J: TRBJ1-1; D: .; length: 12; size: few; DNA: TGTGCCAGCAGCTTTTTGAGCACTGAAGCTTTCTTT; CDR3: CASSFLSTEAFF
V: TRBV28; J: TRBJ2-7; D: TRBD1; length: 17; size: many; DNA: TGTGCCAGCAGTTTATTCACGGGGGACAGGGCTTCCTACGAGCAGTACTTC; CDR3: CASSLFTGDRASYEQYF
V: TRBV6-1; J: TRBJ2-5; D: .; length: 13; size: many; DNA: TGTGCCAGCAGGACGTTGGGACAAGAGACCCAGTACTTC; CDR3: CASRTLGQETQYF